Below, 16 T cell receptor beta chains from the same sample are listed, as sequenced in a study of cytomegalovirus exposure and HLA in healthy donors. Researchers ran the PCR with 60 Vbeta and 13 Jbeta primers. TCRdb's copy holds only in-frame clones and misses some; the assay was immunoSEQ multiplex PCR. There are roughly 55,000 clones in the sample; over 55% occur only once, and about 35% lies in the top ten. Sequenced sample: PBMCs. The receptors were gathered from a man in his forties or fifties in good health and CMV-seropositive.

The chain's CDR3 is CASSLLAVANEQFF. CDR3 in DNA: TGTGCCAGCAGCTTGTTAGCGGTCGCAAATGAGCAGTTCTTC. The chain recombines TRBV7-2 with TRBJ2-1, with D possibly TRBD2 on 6 matching bases. The V end lost 3 bases, the J end lost 7 bases, and 13 bases lay between the germline ends. The germline CDR1 and CDR2 sequences are SGHTA and FQGNSA. The length of the CDR3 is 14 residues.

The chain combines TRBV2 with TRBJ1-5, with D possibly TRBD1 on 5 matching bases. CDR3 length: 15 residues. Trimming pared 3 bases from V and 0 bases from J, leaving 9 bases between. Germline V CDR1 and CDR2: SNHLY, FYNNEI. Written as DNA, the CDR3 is TGTGCCAGCAGTGAGGGGGGAGATAGCAATCAGCCCCAGCATTTT. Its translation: CASSEGGDSNQPQHF.

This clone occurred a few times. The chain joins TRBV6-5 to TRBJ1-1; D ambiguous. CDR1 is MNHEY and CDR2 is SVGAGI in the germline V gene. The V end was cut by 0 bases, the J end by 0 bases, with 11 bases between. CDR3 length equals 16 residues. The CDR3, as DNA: TGTGCCAGCAGTTACTCGAGCACGCGCCTGAACACTGAAGCTTTCTTT. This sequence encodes CASSYSSTRLNTEAFF.

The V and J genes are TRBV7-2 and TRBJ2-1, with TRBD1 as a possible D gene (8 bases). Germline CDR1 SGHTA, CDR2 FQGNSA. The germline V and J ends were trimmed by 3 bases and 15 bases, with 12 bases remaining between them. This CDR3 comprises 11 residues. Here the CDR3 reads CASSFTGGGFF. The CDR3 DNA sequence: TGTGCCAGCAGCTTCACAGGGGGGGGGTTCTTC. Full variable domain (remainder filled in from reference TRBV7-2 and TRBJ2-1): GAGVSQSPSNKVTEKGKDVELRCDPISGHTALYWYRQSLGQGLEFLIYFQGNSAPDKSGLPSDRFSAERTGGSVSTLTIQRTQQEDSAVYLCASSFTGGGFFGPGTRLTVL.

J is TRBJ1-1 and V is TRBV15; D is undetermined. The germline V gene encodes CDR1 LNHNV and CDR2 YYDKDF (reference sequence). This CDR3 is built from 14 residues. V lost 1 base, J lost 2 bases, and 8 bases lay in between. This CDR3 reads CATSRGRSNTEAFF. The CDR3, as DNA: TGTGCCACCAGCAGAGGTCGCAGTAACACTGAAGCTTTCTTT.

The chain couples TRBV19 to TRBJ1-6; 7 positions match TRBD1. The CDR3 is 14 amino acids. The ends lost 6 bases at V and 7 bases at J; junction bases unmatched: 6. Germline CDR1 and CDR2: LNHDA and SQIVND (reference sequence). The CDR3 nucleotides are TGTGCCAGTAGCCTCCGGGACAGCAATTCACCCCTCCACTTT. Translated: CASSLRDSNSPLHF.

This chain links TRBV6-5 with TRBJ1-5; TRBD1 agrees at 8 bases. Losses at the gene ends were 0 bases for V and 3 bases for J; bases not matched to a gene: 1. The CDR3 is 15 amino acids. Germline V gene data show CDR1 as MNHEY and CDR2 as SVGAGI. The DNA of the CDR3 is TGTGCCAGCAGTTACTCCAGGGGGCCCAATCAGCCCCAGCATTTT. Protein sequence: CASSYSRGPNQPQHF.

The CDR3 DNA sequence: TGTGCCAGCAGTCTGGGCTCACCCGGGAATCCAACTAATGAAAAACTGTTTTTT. This encodes CASSLGSPGNPTNEKLFF. V usage is TRBV27 and J usage is TRBJ1-4; D is unclear. CDR1 and CDR2 (germline): MNHEY, SMNVEV (reference sequence). This CDR3 is built from 18 residues. Trimming shortened V by 5 bases and J by 0 bases, and 19 bases separated the two germline ends.

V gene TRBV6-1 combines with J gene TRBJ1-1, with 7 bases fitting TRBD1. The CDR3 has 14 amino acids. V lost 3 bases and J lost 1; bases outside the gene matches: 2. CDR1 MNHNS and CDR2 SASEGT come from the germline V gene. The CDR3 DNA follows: TGTGCCAGCAGTGACGGGACAGAGAACACTGAAGCTTTCTTT. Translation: CASSDGTENTEAFF.

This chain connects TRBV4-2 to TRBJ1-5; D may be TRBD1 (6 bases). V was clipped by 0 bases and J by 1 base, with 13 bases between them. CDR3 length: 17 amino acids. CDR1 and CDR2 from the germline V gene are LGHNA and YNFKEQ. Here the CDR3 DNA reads TGTGCCAGCAGCCAAGAGTTCAGGGGAAGGAGCAATCAGCCCCAGCATTTT. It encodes CASSQEFRGRSNQPQHF.

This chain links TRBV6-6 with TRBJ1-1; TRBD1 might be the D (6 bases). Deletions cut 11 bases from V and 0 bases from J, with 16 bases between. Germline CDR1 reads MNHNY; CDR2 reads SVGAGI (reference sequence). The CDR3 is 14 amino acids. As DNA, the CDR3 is TGTGCCGCAAGGGGCAGGGGCATGAACACTGAAGCTTTCTTT. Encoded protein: CAARGRGMNTEAFF.

The CDR3 region is CASSSLESGELFF. DNA for the CDR3: TGTGCCAGCAGCTCCCTAGAATCCGGGGAGCTGTTTTTT. The chain is built from TRBV7-8 and TRBJ2-2; D remains ambiguous. V shed 4 bases and J shed 6 bases, with 9 bases lying between them. The germline V gene encodes CDR1 SGHVS and CDR2 FQNEAQ. The CDR3 has 13 residues.

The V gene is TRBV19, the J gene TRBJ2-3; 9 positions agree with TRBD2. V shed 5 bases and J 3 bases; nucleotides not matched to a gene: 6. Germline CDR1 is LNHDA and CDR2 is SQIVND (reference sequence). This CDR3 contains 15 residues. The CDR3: CASSPRAGGTDTQYF. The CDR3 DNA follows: TGTGCCAGTAGTCCGCGAGCGGGGGGAACAGATACGCAGTATTTT.

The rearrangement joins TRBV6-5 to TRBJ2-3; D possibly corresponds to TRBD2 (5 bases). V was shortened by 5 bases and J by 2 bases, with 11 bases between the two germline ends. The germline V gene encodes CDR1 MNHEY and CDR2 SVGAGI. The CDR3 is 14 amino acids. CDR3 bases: TGTGCCAGCAGTCCCGGGGAGCCCACAGATACGCAGTATTTT. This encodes CASSPGEPTDTQYF.

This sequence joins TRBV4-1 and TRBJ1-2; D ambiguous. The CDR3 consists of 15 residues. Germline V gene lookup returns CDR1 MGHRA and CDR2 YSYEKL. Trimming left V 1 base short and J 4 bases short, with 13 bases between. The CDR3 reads CASSQVTSNIYGYTF. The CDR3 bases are TGCGCCAGCAGCCAAGTGACAAGTAATATCTATGGCTACACCTTC.

CDR3 loop: CASSLGQVNTGELFF. The CDR3 nucleotides are TGTGCCAGCAGCTTAGGACAGGTTAACACCGGGGAGCTGTTTTTT. The chain has TRBV7-9 and TRBJ2-2; D is possibly TRBD1 (6 bases). The CDR3 totals 15 residues. Trimming left V 1 base short and J 2 bases short, with 8 bases between. The V gene's germline CDR1 is SEHNR and CDR2 FQNEAQ (reference sequence).